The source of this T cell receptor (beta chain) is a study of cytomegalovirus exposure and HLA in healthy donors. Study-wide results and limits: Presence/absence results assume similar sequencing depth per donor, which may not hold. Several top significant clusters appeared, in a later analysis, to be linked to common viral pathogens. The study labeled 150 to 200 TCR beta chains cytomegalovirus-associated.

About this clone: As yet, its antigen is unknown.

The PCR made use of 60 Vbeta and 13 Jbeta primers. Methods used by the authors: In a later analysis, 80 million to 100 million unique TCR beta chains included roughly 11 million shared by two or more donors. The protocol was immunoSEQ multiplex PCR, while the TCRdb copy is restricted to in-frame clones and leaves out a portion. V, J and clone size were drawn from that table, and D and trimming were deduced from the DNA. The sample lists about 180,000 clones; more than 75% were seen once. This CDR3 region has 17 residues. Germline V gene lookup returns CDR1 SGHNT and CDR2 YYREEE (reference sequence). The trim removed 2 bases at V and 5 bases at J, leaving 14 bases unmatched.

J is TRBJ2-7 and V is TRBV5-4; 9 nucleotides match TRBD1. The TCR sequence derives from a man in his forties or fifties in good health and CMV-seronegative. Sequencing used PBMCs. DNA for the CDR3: TGTGCCAGCAGCTTTCCCGGGACAGGGAGTACCGTCAACGAGCAGTACTTC. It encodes CASSFPGTGSTVNEQYF.